This TCR beta chain was sequenced in a study of breast tumors, draining lymph nodes, adjacent tissues (dated by TCRdb to about 2016). Regarding the research as a whole: In breast cancer patients, the study compared the TCR beta repertoires of tumor, adjacent nontumor tissue and axillary lymph nodes. In human breast cancer, the study set out to assess how tumor, surrounding tissue and draining lymph node repertoires relate to one another and whether T cells might be exchanged between them. Paper-wide results and their limitations: Tumor T-cell repertoires showed less diversity than lymph node repertoires and more diversity than nontumor tissue repertoires, and tumor T-cell repertoires showed preferential V and J gene usage. The conclusion that tumor T cells originate in lymph nodes was framed as consistent with a hypothesis rather than directly demonstrated. Tumor and nontumor tissue repertoires were found to be significantly more similar in luminal-like than in basal-like breast cancer. The data were judged consistent with most tumor T cells deriving from the lymph node and then expanding within tumor tissue.

The sequencing machine was an Illumina HiSeq 2000. TCR beta chain libraries were generated through multiplex PCR amplification. High-throughput sequencing was used to analyze the amplified TCR beta chain products. Using fastp trimming at Q25 and MiXCR clonotype assembly, TCRdb reanalyzed the public sequencing data and kept in-frame beta chains. Rows with a matching CDR3 protein are joined into one entry that keeps the most common DNA and genes. Within this sample are over 250,000 distinct CDR3 sequences, with roughly 31% of them counted one time only. Around 1% of the sample is held by the ten biggest clonotypes. The junction shows trimming of 4 bases on V and 14 bases on J, plus 21 bases between the germline ends. CDR3 length: 14 amino acids, cysteine to phenylalanine. The entry retains the CDR3 DNA only, 42 bases that are in frame from base 1. In the germline V gene, CDR1 corresponds to SNHLY and CDR2 to FYNNEI.

About this clonotype itself: The clone's antigen remains unknown. Per-nucleotide qualities are absent, and no much larger clonotype sits a single base away.

The axillary draining lymph nodes of breast cancer patients were the source of the lymph node samples. This chain joins TRBV2 to TRBJ1-5; perhaps TRBD1 is the D gene, with 5 bases matching. This receptor was obtained from a female donor with breast cancer. Some clones in this sample may be carry-over from other donors' samples. Sequencing used axillary lymph node tissue. The sequence in DNA is TGTGCCAGCAGTGTTCGGGGGGAACCATCCTACGAGCATTTT. It specifies CASSVRGEPSYEHF.